This TCR beta chain was sequenced in a study of response to subunit inactivated influenza vaccine. A few counts support this clonotype. Its specificity is not known. Regarding the study as a whole: T cells newly recruited by each seasonal influenza vaccination are few, the authors suggested.

Between the trimmed V and J ends, which lost 2 bases and 7 bases, there was a span of 23 bases. This CDR3 is 18 amino acids long. Per the germline V gene, CDR1 is KGHDR and CDR2 is SFDVKD. TCRdb passed the RT-PCR reads through MiXCR, listing each CDR3 protein once. This sample has about half a million distinct CDR3 sequences, with around 8% found just once. The chain couples TRBV24-1 to TRBJ2-1, with D tentatively TRBD1 (7 bases). The clonotype was recovered from a man between 50 and 75 years old who received an inactivated influenza vaccine. Sequences were derived from PBMCs from blood, sampled about 23 months after vaccination. The CDR3 loop is CATSDSLRAGGRGNEQFF. The DNA of the CDR3 is TGTGCCACCAGTGATTCCCTTAGAGCAGGGGGGCGAGGGAATGAGCAGTTCTTC.